This TCR beta chain was recorded in a study of CD8 T cells in ankylosing spondylitis. General study results and limits: A TCR beta motif made of fewer than ten highly homologous variants seemed typical of ankylosing spondylitis blood. Clones tied to disease were said to be significantly enriched in matched ankylosing spondylitis synovial fluid. With a CD8+ phenotype, disease-linked clones were relatively rare in peripheral blood.

Concerning this clonotype itself: Its specificity is not known.

V lost 4 bases, J lost 6 bases, and 15 bases lay in between. The germline V gene encodes CDR1 SQVTM and CDR2 ANQGSEA. This CDR3 is built from 14 residues. Using quantitative 5'-RACE with molecular barcodes, the authors made TCR beta libraries. TCRdb itself ran the 5' RACE reads through MiXCR, one entry per CDR3 protein. In the table there are about 200,000 distinct CDR3 sequences, 25% to 30% of which are singletons. The sequence came from a male donor with ankylosing spondylitis or in good health (not recorded which). The V gene is TRBV29-1, the J gene TRBJ1-4, with a tentative D call TRBD1 (5 bases). Input material: blood, either unsorted or a sorted T cell fraction (not recorded which). The CDR3 region has the DNA TGCAGCGTTGGTCACAGGCAAGCGGATGAAAAACTGTTTTTT. It translates to CSVGHRQADEKLFF. The full variable domain, rest sourced from reference TRBV29-1 and TRBJ1-4, is SAVISQKPSRDICQRGTSLTIQCQVDSQVTMMFWYRQQPGQSLTLIATANQGSEATYESGFVIDKFPISRPNLTFSTLTVSNMSPEDSSIYLCSVGHRQADEKLFFGSGTQLSVL.